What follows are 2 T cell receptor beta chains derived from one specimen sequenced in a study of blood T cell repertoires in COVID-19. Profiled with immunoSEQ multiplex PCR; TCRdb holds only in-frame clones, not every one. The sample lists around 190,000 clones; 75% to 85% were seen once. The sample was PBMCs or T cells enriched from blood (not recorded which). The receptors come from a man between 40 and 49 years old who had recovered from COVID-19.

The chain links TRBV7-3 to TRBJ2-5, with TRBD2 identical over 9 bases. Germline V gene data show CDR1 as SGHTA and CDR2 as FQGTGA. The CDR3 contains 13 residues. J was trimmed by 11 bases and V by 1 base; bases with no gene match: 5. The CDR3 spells CASSLNSGRTQYF. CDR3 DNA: TGTGCCAGCAGCTTAAATAGCGGGAGAACTCAGTACTTC.

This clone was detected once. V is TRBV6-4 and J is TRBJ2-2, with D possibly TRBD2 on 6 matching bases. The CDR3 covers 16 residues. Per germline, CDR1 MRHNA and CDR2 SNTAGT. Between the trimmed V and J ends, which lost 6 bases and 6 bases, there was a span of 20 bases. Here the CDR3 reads CASSDPSGDYSGELFF. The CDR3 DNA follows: TGTGCCAGCAGCGACCCCTCGGGGGATTATTCCGGGGAGCTGTTTTTT.